What follows are 17 T cell receptor beta chains derived from one specimen sequenced in a study of T cell changes during pregnancy in multiple sclerosis. Repertoires were generated with immunoSEQ multiplex PCR, while TCRdb's copy carries only in-frame clones and drops some. The table includes tens of thousands of clones, approximately 92% detected once. Sequenced material: CD4+ T cells from peripheral blood mononuclear cells, taken in the third trimester of pregnancy. The receptor set was obtained from a female donor with multiple sclerosis, enrolled in a pregnancy study.

V and J are TRBV7-9 and TRBJ2-1; D may be TRBD2 (5 bases). This CDR3 is 14 amino acids long. CDR1 is SEHNR and CDR2 is FQNEAQ in the germline V gene (reference sequence). With 2 bases removed from V and 6 bases from J, the gap between germline ends came to 11 bases. CDR3 in DNA: TGTGCCAGCAGCTTAAGAGGGCAGCGCAATGAGCAGTTCTTC. Its translation: CASSLRGQRNEQFF.

This chain connects TRBV30 to TRBJ1-1, with 8 bases aligning to TRBD1. Germline loops: CDR1 GTSNPN, CDR2 SVGIG (reference sequence). The CDR3 covers 15 residues. V shed 1 base and J 0 bases; nucleotides not matched to a gene: 4. Here the CDR3 reads CAWSERTGLNTEAFF. CDR3 coding DNA: TGTGCCTGGAGTGAAAGGACAGGGTTGAACACTGAAGCTTTCTTT.

The V gene is TRBV5-6, the J gene TRBJ2-7, with a weak D call TRBD2 (6 bases). CDR1 SGHDT and CDR2 YYEEEE come from the germline V gene. The CDR3 runs to 15 residues. The V end lost 2 bases, the J end lost 4 bases, and 16 bases lay between the germline ends. As DNA, the CDR3 is TGTGCCAGCAGCTTTCTGGTGCAGGGAGGTTACGAGCAGTACTTC. It codes for CASSFLVQGGYEQYF.

V gene TRBV2 combines with J gene TRBJ2-1; perhaps TRBD2 as D (7 bases). Germline V gene lookup returns CDR1 SNHLY and CDR2 FYNNEI. This CDR3 contains 14 residues. Trimming took off 6 bases at V and 7 bases at J, with 16 bases between the two ends. The CDR3 protein is CASRMGGAGNEQFF. The CDR3 DNA reads as TGTGCCAGCAGGATGGGGGGGGCTGGAAATGAGCAGTTCTTC.

The chain recombines TRBV28 with TRBJ2-7; 9 bases align to TRBD2. The CDR3 extends over 15 amino acids. Trimming at V came to 5 bases and at J to 3 bases, leaving 8 bases not matched to a gene. Germline-derived CDR1 and CDR2 are MDHEN and SYDVKM. CDR3 region: CASSRRGAGGYEQYF. The CDR3 DNA follows: TGTGCCAGCAGTCGCCGTGGAGCGGGGGGCTACGAGCAGTACTTC.

The chain employs TRBV7-9 and TRBJ2-3; 13 bases line up with TRBD2. Unmatched junction bases numbered 6, after V lost 5 bases and J lost 1 base. This CDR3 region has 17 residues. CDR1 is SEHNR and CDR2 is FQNEAQ in the germline V gene (reference sequence). CDR3 residues: CASSLWTSGRGTDTQYF. The CDR3 DNA sequence: TGTGCCAGCAGCCTCTGGACTAGCGGGAGAGGCACAGATACGCAGTATTTT.

V and J are TRBV7-9 and TRBJ2-7, with TRBD1 identical over 8 bases. CDR3 length: 16 amino acids. V lost 3 bases, J lost 0 bases, and 7 bases stayed unmatched. Germline-derived CDR1 and CDR2 are SEHNR and FQNEAQ (reference sequence). The CDR3 is CASSFPGQAASYEQYF. CDR3 in DNA: TGTGCCAGCAGCTTCCCGGGACAGGCTGCCTCCTACGAGCAGTACTTC.

This clone is a singleton in its sample. This chain joins TRBV5-4 and TRBJ2-7, with D possibly matching TRBD1 (5 bases). This CDR3 contains 13 residues. The V end was cut by 4 bases, the J end by 6 bases, with 14 bases between. Germline V gene data show CDR1 as SGHNT and CDR2 as YYREEE (reference sequence). CDR3 coding DNA: TGTGCCAGCAGCCCCAGGGTATACGGCGAGCAGTACTTC. Protein sequence: CASSPRVYGEQYF.

The V and J genes are TRBV19 and TRBJ2-1; 10 nucleotides match TRBD2. Germline V gene lookup returns CDR1 LNHDA and CDR2 SQIVND (reference sequence). J gave up 7 bases and V 4 bases, and 4 bases lay outside the gene matches. The length of the CDR3 is 14 residues. This chain's CDR3 is CASSTRTSGNEQFF. In nucleotides, the CDR3 is TGTGCCAGTAGTACTCGGACTAGCGGTAATGAGCAGTTCTTC.

V usage is TRBV28 and J usage is TRBJ2-1, with D tentatively TRBD2 (5 bases). Germline CDR1 is MDHEN and CDR2 is SYDVKM. V was shortened by 6 bases and J by 9 bases, with 27 bases between the two germline ends. CDR3 length equals 17 residues. CDR3 coding DNA: TGTGCCAGCAGGACCGGACGTGTGGAGTGGAGGTCCACTGAGCAGTTCTTC. It translates to CASRTGRVEWRSTEQFF.

This clone was seen a handful of times. The chain employs TRBV19 and TRBJ1-3; 9 nucleotides match TRBD1. Germline V gives CDR1 LNHDA, CDR2 SQIVND (reference sequence). CDR3 length: 14 residues. Trimming took 5 bases from V and 13 from J; bases not matched to a gene: 12. The CDR3 region has the DNA TGTGCCAGTAGTCCCGGGACAGGGAAGCCAACGATATATTTT. Encoded protein: CASSPGTGKPTIYF.

J is TRBJ2-1 and V is TRBV6-5, with D possibly TRBD2 on 6 matching bases. CDR3 length: 13 amino acids. V gave up 5 bases and J gave up 7 bases, with 12 bases separating them. Looked up from germline, CDR1 is MNHEY and CDR2 is SVGAGI. The CDR3 nucleotides are TGTGCCAGCAGTGGCGGGACCCCGAATGAGCAGTTCTTC. Encoded protein: CASSGGTPNEQFF.

This chain links TRBV10-3 with TRBJ2-3; possible D gene TRBD2, 5 bases. This CDR3 spans 13 amino acids. Trimming removed 10 bases from V and 2 bases from J, with 13 bases in between. Per germline, CDR1 ENHRY and CDR2 SYGVKD. DNA for the CDR3: TGTGCCACCTCAAGGAGGACCACAGATACGCAGTATTTT. It yields the protein CATSRRTTDTQYF.

The chain joins TRBV28 to TRBJ1-5; a possible D gene is TRBD1 (6 bases). V dropped 5 bases and J dropped 6 bases, with 14 bases sitting between them. The CDR3 length is 14 residues. The germline V gene has CDR1 MDHEN and CDR2 SYDVKM. The CDR3 bases are TGTGCCAGCAGTCTGTACAGGGCTGCTCAGCCCCAGCATTTT. Translation: CASSLYRAAQPQHF.

This sequence joins TRBV4-3 and TRBJ2-6, with TRBD2 matching over 9 bases. Germline V gene data show CDR1 as LGHNA and CDR2 as YSLEER. This CDR3 spans 18 amino acids. Losses at the gene ends were 3 bases for V and 0 bases for J; bases not matched to a gene: 6. The CDR3 region has the DNA TGCGCCAGCAGCCAGATAGCGGGGGTTAACTCTGGGGCCAACGTCCTGACTTTC. Amino acid sequence: CASSQIAGVNSGANVLTF.

The chain joins TRBV7-3 to TRBJ2-1; D might be TRBD1 (6 bases). Germline V gene data show CDR1 as SGHTA and CDR2 as FQGTGA. This CDR3 spans 11 amino acids. V lost 4 bases and J lost 15, with 13 bases in between. CDR3 DNA: TGTGCCAGCAGCTCAGGGCAGGGGACGTTCTTC. Its protein is CASSSGQGTFF.

This chain's CDR3 is CASSYSPSARDNEQFF. CDR3 DNA: TGTGCCAGCAGTTACTCTCCTAGCGCCCGCGACAATGAGCAGTTCTTC. The gene calls are TRBV6-5 and TRBJ2-1; a weak D match, TRBD2 (6 bases). Trimming shortened V by 0 bases and J by 5 bases, and 14 bases separated the two germline ends. Germline V gene sequence: CDR1 MNHEY, CDR2 SVGAGI. This CDR3 spans 16 amino acids.